This TCR beta chain was sequenced during a study of blood T cell repertoires in COVID-19 (dated by TCRdb to 2020 to 2022). As for the study more broadly: Samples from collaborators originated in the United States, Italy and Spain and spanned both the acute and convalescent phases of COVID-19. The material from the prospective study consisted of cDNA or gDNA derived from T cells, B-cell-depleted T cells, or PBMCs. Deeply sampled blood TCRbeta repertoires from subjects exposed to, actively infected with, or recovered from COVID-19 were included in the dataset. The repertoires were released in a freely available public database intended as a resource for research on the immune response to SARS-CoV-2. Samples were obtained from the ongoing ImmuneRACE study (first 160 participants) and from 1,254 subjects provided by 6 global collaborators. Nearly every sample came with metadata listing a de-identified subject ID, COVID-19 status, age in years and sex. HLA class I and class II types, where available, came from metadata supplied by the sample provider rather than from assay-based typing. The paper as a whole reports these results and caveats: How much clinical and demographic metadata was included differed by source and by participant, and the metadata was provided uncurated.

The immunoSEQ Assay, a bias-controlled multiplex PCR, was used to amplify TCRbeta CDR3 regions from genomic DNA. Concerning the study's data processing: Within the assay, amplification of reference gene primers was used to estimate how many nucleated cells each sample contained. To quantify the absolute abundance of each unique TCRbeta CDR3 rearrangement, sequence reads were collapsed and filtered. Productive Simpson clonality was computed per sample as the square root of Simpson's diversity index over productive rearrangements. The immuneACCESS repertoire file appears here via TCRdb, limited to in-frame rearrangements. These files lack a portion of the clones; in checked studies, under half of the deficit traces to unresolved V genes, and the cause of the others is not known. Clone size and V and J calls were adopted from that table, with D and trimming inferred from the DNA. This sample holds around 130,000 clones; roughly four fifths were observed only once. The ten largest make up 9.5% to 10% of the sample.

Via the germline V gene, CDR1 is KGHSH and CDR2 LQKENI. The CDR3 spans 14 residues, from the cysteine through the phenylalanine. The retained sequence is limited to the CDR3, 42 bases, with the frame set at the first base. V is cut back by 5 bases and J by 4 bases, with 4 bases in the junction unmatched. This clone was observed a single time. Its antigen is unknown. Base qualities are not recorded, but no much larger clone differs from it by a single base. Collaborating institutions collected whole blood in K2EDTA tubes following their own protocols. For TCRbeta analysis, collaborators shipped samples as frozen whole blood, isolated PBMCs, or DNA extracted from either of those sample types.

Material for sequencing was peripheral blood. Rearrangement joined TRBV18 to TRBJ2-2; 7 central bases correspond to TRBD1. This TCR derives from a man aged 40-49 years with active or convalescent COVID-19. In nucleotide form, the sequence is TGTGCCAGCTCAGAGGGACAGACCACCGGGGAGCTGTTTTTT. Its protein is CASSEGQTTGELFF.